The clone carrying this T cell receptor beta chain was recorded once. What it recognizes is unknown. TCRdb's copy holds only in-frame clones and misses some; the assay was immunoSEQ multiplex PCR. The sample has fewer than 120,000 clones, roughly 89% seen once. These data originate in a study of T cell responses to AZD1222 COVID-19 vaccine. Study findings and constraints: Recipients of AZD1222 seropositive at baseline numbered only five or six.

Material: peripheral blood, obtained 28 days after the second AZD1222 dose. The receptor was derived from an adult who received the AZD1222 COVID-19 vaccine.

CDR3 sequence (DNA): TGTGCCAGCAGCTTAGAGAGGGGGTCTTACAATGAGCAGTTCTTC. It encodes CASSLERGSYNEQFF. The chain joins TRBV13 to TRBJ2-1; TRBD1 might be the D (6 bases). The germline V gene has CDR1 PRHDT and CDR2 FYEKMQ (reference sequence). Trimming took 1 base from V and 4 from J, leaving 11 bases between them. The CDR3 consists of 15 residues.